What follows are 4 T cell receptor beta chains derived from one specimen sequenced in a study of shared clonotypes between healthy human individuals. Produced via immunoSEQ multiplex PCR; TCRdb's table is partial and in-frame only. This table has 1.6 million or so clones, approximately 98.5% appearing once. Source material: naive CD4+ T cells sorted from blood. Subset meaning: CD45RA+ positively selected. Source of these receptors: a man aged 25-45 years in good health.

The chain employs TRBV6-6 and TRBJ2-7, with 8 positions matching TRBD1. This CDR3 is built from 14 residues. Germline trimming cut 2 bases from V and 7 bases from J; bases unmatched to any gene: 7. Germline CDR1 MNHNY, CDR2 SVGAGI (reference sequence). The CDR3 sequence is CASSYSQGAGEQYF. The CDR3 nucleotides read TGTGCCAGCAGTTACAGCCAGGGGGCCGGAGAGCAGTACTTC.

The chain carries TRBV7-6 and TRBJ2-1, with TRBD2 identical over 13 bases. The CDR3 runs 18 residues. CDR1 is SGHVS and CDR2 is FNYEAQ in the germline V gene. Trimming at V came to 6 bases and at J to 2 bases, leaving 10 bases not matched to a gene. The CDR3 sequence is CASSTLTGLAGTYNEQFF. The CDR3 nucleotides are TGTGCCAGCAGTACCTTGACGGGACTAGCGGGAACCTACAATGAGCAGTTCTTC.

This chain joins TRBV9 and TRBJ2-7, with no clear D. The CDR3 loop spans 15 amino acids. CDR1 and CDR2 (germline): SGDLS, YYNGEE. Trimming removed 0 bases from V and 7 bases from J, with 17 bases in between. CDR3 in amino acids: CASSVDSLAVEEQYF. The CDR3 nucleotides are TGTGCCAGCAGCGTAGATTCTCTCGCCGTAGAAGAGCAGTACTTC. The variable domain in full, with the rest retrieved from reference TRBV9 and TRBJ2-7, is DSGVTQTPKHLITATGQRVTLRCSPRSGDLSVYWYQQSLDQGLQFLIQYYNGEERAKGNILERFSAQQFPDLHSELNLSSLELGDSALYFCASSVDSLAVEEQYFGPGTRLTVT.

The rearrangement joins TRBV11-2 to TRBJ2-2; the D call may be TRBD1 or TRBD2 (5 bases each). Germline loops: CDR1 SGHAT, CDR2 FQNNGV. This CDR3 has 15 residues. V lost 5 bases to trimming and J lost 2 bases, with 12 bases between them. The chain's CDR3 is CASSEWGSNTGELFF. The CDR3 DNA reads as TGTGCCAGCAGCGAGTGGGGGTCCAACACCGGGGAGCTGTTTTTT.